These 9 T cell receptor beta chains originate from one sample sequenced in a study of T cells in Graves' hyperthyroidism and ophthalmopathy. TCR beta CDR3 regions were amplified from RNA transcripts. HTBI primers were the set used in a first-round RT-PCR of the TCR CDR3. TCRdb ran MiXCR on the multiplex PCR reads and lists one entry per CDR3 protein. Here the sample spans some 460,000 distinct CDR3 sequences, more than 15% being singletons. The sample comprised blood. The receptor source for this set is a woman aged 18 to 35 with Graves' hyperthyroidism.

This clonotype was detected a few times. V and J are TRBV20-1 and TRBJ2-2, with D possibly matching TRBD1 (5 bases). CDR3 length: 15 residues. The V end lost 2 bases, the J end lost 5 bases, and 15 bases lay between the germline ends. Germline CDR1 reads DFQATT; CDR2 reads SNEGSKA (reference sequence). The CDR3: CSARQSTDTTGELFF. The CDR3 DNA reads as TGCAGTGCTAGACAATCGACAGATACTACCGGGGAGCTGTTTTTT.

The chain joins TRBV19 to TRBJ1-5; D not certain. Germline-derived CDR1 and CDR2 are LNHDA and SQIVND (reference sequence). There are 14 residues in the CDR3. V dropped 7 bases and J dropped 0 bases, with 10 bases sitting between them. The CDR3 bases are TGTGCCAGTACCGAGTCGATTAGCAATCAGCCCCAGCATTTT. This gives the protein CASTESISNQPQHF. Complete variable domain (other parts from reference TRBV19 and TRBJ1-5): DGGITQSPKYLFRKEGQNVTLSCEQNLNHDAMYWYRQDPGQGLRLIYYSQIVNDFQKGDIAEGYSVSREKKESFPLTVTSAQKNPTAFYLCASTESISNQPQHFGDGTRLSIL.

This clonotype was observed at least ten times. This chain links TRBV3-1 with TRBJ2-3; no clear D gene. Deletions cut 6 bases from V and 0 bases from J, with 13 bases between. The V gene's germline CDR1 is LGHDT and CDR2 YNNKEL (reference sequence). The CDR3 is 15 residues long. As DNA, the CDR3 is TGTGCCAGCAGTGGTCGGAGTATTAGCACAGATACGCAGTATTTT. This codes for CASSGRSISTDTQYF.

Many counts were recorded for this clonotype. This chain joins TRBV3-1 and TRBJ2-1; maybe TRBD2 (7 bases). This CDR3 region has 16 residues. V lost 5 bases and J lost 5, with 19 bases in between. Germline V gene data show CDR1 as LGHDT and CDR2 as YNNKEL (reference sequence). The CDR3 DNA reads TGTGCCAGCAGCTATATATTGCGGGGGCCCAACAATGAGCAGTTCTTC. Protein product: CASSYILRGPNNEQFF.

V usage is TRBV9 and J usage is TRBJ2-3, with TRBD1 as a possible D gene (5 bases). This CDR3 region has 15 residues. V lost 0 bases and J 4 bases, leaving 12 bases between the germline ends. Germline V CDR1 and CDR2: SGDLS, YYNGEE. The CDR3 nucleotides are TGTGCCAGCAGCGTAGAGGGGCAGGGTGCAGATACGCAGTATTTT. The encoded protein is CASSVEGQGADTQYF.

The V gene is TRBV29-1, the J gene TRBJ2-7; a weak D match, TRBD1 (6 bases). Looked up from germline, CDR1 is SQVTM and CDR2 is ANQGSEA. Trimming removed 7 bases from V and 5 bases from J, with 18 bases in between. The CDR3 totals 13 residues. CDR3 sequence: CSAFGGLHHEQYF. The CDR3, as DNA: TGCAGCGCCTTTGGGGGCCTACACCACGAGCAGTACTTC.

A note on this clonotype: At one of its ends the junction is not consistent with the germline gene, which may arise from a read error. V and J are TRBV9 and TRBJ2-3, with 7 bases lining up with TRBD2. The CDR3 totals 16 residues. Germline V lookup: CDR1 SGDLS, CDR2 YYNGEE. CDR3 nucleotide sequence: TGTGCCAGCAACGTAGTGGCGGGGGAAGGCACAGATACGCAGTATTTT. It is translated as CASNVVAGEGTDTQYF. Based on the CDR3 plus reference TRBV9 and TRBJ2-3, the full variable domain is DSGVTQTPKHLITATGQRVTLRCSPRSGDLSVYWYQQSLDQGLQFLIQYYNGEERAKGNILERFSAQQFPDLHSELNLSSLELGDSALYFCASNVVAGEGTDTQYFGPGTRLTVL.

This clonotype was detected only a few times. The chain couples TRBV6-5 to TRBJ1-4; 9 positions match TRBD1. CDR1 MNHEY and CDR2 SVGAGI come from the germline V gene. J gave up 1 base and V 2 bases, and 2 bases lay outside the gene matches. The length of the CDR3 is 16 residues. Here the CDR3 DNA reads TGTGCCAGCAGTTACCCGGGACAGGGAACTAATGAAAAACTGTTTTTT. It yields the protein CASSYPGQGTNEKLFF.

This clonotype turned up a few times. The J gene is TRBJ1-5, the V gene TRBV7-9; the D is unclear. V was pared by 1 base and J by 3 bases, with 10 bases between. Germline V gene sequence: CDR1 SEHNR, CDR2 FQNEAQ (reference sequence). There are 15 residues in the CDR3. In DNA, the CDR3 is TGTGCCAGCAGCTTAGGCGGCAGTTCCAATCAGCCCCAGCATTTT. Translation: CASSLGGSSNQPQHF.